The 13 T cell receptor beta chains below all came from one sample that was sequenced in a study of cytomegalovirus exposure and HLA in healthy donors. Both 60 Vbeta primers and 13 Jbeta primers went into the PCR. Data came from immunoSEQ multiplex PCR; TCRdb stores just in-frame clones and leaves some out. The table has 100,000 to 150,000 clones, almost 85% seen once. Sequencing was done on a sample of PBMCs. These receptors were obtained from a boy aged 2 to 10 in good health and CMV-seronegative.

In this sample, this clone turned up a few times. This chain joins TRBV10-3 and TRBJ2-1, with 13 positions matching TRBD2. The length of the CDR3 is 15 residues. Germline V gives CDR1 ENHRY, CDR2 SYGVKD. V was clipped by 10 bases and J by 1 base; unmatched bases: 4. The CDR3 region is CANSGLAGSYNEQFF. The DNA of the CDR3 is TGTGCCAACTCGGGACTAGCGGGATCCTACAATGAGCAGTTCTTC.

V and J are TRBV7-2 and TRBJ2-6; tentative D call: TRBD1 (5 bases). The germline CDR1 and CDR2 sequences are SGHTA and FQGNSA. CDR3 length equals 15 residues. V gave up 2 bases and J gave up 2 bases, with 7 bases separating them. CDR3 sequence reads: CASSLRGTGANVLTF. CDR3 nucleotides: TGTGCCAGCAGCTTAAGGGGCACTGGGGCCAACGTCCTGACTTTC.

This CDR3 reads CASRAPGQGGGYEQYF. The CDR3 nucleotides read TGTGCCAGTAGAGCCCCAGGACAGGGCGGGGGCTACGAGCAGTACTTC. The chain carries TRBV19 and TRBJ2-7, with D possibly TRBD1 on 8 matching bases. The CDR3 runs to 16 residues. Trimming took 6 bases from V and 3 from J, leaving 21 bases between them. The V gene's germline CDR1 is LNHDA and CDR2 SQIVND (reference sequence).

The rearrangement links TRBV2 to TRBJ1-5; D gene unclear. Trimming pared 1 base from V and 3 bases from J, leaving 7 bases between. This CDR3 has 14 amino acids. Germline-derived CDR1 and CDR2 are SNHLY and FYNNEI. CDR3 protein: CASSEVQNNQPQHF. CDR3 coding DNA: TGTGCCAGCAGTGAAGTACAGAACAATCAGCCCCAGCATTTT.

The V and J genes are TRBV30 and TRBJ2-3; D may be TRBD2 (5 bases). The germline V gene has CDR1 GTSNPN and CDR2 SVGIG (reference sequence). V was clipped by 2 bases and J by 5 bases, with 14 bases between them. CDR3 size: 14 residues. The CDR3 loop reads CAWSLSGNLDTQYF. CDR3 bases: TGTGCCTGGAGTCTCAGCGGCAATCTAGATACGCAGTATTTT. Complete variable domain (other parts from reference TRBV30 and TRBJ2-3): SQTIHQWPATLVQPVGSPLSLECTVEGTSNPNLYWYRQAAGRGLQLLFYSVGIGQISSEVPQNLSASRPQDRQFILSSKKLLLSDSGFYLCAWSLSGNLDTQYFGPGTRLTVL.

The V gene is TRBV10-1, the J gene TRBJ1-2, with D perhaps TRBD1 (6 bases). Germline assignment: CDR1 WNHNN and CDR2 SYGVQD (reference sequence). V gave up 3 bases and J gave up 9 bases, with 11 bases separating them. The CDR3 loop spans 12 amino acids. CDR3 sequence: CASSERGLRYTF. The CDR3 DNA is TGCGCCAGCAGTGAAAGGGGGTTACGCTACACCTTC.

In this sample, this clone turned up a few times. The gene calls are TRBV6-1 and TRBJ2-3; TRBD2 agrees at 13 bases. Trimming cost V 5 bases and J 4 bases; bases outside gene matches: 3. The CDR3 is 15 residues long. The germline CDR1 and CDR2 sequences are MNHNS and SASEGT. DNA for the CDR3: TGTGCCAGCAGTAGGACTAGCGGGGGCCCAGATACGCAGTATTTT. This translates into CASSRTSGGPDTQYF.

The CDR3 here is CASSHSSPYEQYF. CDR3 nucleotides: TGTGCCAGCAGCCATTCAAGCCCCTACGAGCAGTACTTC. The rearrangement uses TRBV14 and TRBJ2-7, with no clear D. Germline assignment: CDR1 SGHDN and CDR2 FVKESK. Trimming removed 3 bases at V and 2 bases at J, with 8 bases between. This CDR3 spans 13 amino acids.

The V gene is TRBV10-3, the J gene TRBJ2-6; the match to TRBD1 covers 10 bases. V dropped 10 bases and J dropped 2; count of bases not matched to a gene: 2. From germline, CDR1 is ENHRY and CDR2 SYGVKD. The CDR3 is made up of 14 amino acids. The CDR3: CATTGGAGANVLTF. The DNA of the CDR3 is TGTGCCACGACAGGGGGCGCTGGGGCCAACGTCCTGACTTTC.

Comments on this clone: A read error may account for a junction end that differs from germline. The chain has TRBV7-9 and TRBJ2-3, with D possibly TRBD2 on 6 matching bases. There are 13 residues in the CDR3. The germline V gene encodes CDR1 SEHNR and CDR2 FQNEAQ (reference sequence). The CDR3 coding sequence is TGTTCCAGCAGGCAGACTAGTTCCGATACGCAGTATTTT. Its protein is CSSRQTSSDTQYF.

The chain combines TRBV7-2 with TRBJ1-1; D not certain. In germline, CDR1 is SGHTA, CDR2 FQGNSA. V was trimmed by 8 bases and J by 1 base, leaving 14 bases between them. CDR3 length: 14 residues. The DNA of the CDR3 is TGTGCCAGCGCTCCTTCTTTCGGGAACACTGAAGCTTTCTTT. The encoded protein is CASAPSFGNTEAFF. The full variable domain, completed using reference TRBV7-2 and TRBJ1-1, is GAGVSQSPSNKVTEKGKDVELRCDPISGHTALYWYRQSLGQGLEFLIYFQGNSAPDKSGLPSDRFSAERTGGSVSTLTIQRTQQEDSAVYLCASAPSFGNTEAFFGQGTRLTVV.

CDR3 in DNA: TGTGCCAGCAGCTCTAGCCCCACTGGACAGCGAGGAAACACCATATATTTT. Its translation: CASSSSPTGQRGNTIYF. The gene calls are TRBV7-9 and TRBJ1-3; TRBD1 might be the D (6 bases). CDR3 size: 17 residues. In germline, CDR1 is SEHNR, CDR2 FQNEAQ (reference sequence). V lost 4 bases to trimming and J lost 4 bases, with 20 bases between them.

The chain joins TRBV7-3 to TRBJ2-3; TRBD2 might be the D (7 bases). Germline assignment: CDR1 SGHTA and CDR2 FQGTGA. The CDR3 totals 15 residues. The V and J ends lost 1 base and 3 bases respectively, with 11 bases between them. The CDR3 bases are TGTGCCAGCAGCTTAAGGGGGGGCCGGACAGATACGCAGTATTTT. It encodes CASSLRGGRTDTQYF.